This TCR beta chain originates from a study of blood T cell repertoires in COVID-19. In the study overall: Sources were T cells, B-cell-depleted T cells, or PBMCs; the material itself was cDNA or gDNA.

Worth noting for this clone: The junction and the germline gene differ at one end; a read error may be behind it. The same CDR3 is also encoded by other DNA sequences in this sample.

The CDR3 runs 14 residues. Per the germline V gene, CDR1 is ENHRY and CDR2 is SYGVKD. Here immunoSEQ multiplex PCR was the method, and the copy in TCRdb shows in-frame clones only, minus some. The table lists a few hundred thousand clones, about 86% of them singletons. The receptor was derived from a man older than 75 with acute or convalescent COVID-19. The sequenced sample was peripheral blood. The chain uses TRBV10-3 and TRBJ2-7, with a tentative D call TRBD1 (6 bases). The CDR3 loop reads CAVTGTRNSYEQYF. CDR3 nucleotides: TGCGCCGTAACCGGGACAAGAAACTCCTACGAGCAGTACTTC.